This T cell receptor (beta chain) was obtained from a study of T cell repertoires in cytomegalovirus infection. The wider study: Matching HLA type and CMV infection were both indicated by public TCR beta signatures. Study-wide findings and caveats: HLA-C-restricted CMV-specific TCR beta clonotypes prevailed in the ex vivo response. Cumulative public TCR beta family frequency identified carriers of CMV plus the relevant HLA.

This clonotype was seen many times. As yet, its antigen is unknown. The CDR3 has 15 amino acids. Germline V gene data show CDR1 as MGHDK and CDR2 as SYGVNS. With 2 bases removed from V and 3 bases from J, the gap between germline ends came to 13 bases. TCRdb reanalysed the reads using MiXCR and keeps one entry per CDR3 protein. This table has under 600,000 distinct CDR3 sequences, more than 15% appearing once. This sequence joins TRBV25-1 and TRBJ1-1, with D tentatively TRBD1 (5 bases). Sequencing was performed on CD8+ T cells from PBMCs. The receptor was derived from a human donor in good health (CMV status not recorded). Some clones in this sample may be carry-over from other donors' samples. CDR3 in DNA: TGTGCCAGCAGTGAAATGAGGGGTTCTGACACTGAAGCTTTCTTT. This sequence encodes CASSEMRGSDTEAFF.